This T cell receptor beta chain was captured by sequencing in a study of early T cells in non-severe SARS-CoV-2 infection. As for the study in general: Chains were not paired, and sequencing was done on bulk RNA from unsorted whole blood. The study, taken as a whole, reports: VDJdb matching favored anti-spike CD8 responses, missing private and CD4 specificities.

Attached unique molecular identifiers marked individual cDNA molecules. MiXCR was run by TCRdb on the 5' RACE reads, yielding one entry per CDR3 protein. The sample contains about 100,000 distinct CDR3 sequences, under 15% of which appear only once. Of note for this clonotype: Its antigen is as yet unknown.

The receptor comes from an adult who was a healthcare worker with PCR-confirmed SARS-CoV-2 infection or an uninfected control (not recorded which). The sequenced material came from whole blood.

The CDR3 region has the DNA TGTGCCAGCAGCAGGACTCTGGCTGAAGCTTTCTTT. This sequence encodes CASSRTLAEAFF. This chain uses TRBV14 with TRBJ1-1, with D hard to call. V dropped 5 bases and J dropped 6 bases, with 10 bases sitting between them. Germline-derived CDR1 and CDR2 are SGHDN and FVKESK. This CDR3 region has 12 residues.